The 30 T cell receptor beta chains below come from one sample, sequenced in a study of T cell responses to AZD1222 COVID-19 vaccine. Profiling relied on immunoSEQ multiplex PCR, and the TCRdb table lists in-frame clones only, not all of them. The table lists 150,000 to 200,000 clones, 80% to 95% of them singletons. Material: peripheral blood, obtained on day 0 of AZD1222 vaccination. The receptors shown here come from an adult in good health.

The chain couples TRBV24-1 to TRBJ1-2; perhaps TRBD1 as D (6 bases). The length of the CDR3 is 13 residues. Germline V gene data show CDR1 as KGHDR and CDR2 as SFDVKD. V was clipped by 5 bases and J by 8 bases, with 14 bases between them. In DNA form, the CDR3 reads TGTGCCACCAGTGTTGGGGGGCAGAAAGGCTACACCTTC. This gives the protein CATSVGGQKGYTF.

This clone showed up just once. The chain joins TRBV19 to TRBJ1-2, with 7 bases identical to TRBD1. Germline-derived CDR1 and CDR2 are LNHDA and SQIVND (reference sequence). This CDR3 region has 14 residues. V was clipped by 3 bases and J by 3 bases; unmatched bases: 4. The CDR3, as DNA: TGTGCCAGTAGTATGGGCAGGGGGGACTATGGCTACACCTTC. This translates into CASSMGRGDYGYTF.

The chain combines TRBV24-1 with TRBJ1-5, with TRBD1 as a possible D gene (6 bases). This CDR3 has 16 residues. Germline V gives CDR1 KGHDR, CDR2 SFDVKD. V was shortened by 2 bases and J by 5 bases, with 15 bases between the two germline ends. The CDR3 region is CATSDSKSGVDQPQHF. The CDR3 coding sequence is TGTGCCACCAGTGATTCCAAATCAGGGGTGGATCAGCCCCAGCATTTT.

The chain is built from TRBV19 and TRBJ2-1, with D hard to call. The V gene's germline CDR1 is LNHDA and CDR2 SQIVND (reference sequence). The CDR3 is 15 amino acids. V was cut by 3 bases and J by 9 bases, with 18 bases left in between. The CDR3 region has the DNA TGTGCCAGTAGTATCGGCGGCGGCGTAACAAGTGAGCAGTTCTTC. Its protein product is CASSIGGGVTSEQFF.

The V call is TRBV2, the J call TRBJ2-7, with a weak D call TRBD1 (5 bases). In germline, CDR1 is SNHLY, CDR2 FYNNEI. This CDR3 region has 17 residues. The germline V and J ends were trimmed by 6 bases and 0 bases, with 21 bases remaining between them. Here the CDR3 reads CASRKGVVTVGSYEQYF. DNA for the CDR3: TGTGCCAGCAGAAAAGGGGTTGTGACAGTTGGCTCCTACGAGCAGTACTTC. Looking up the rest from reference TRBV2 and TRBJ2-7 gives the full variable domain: EPEVTQTPSHQVTQMGQEVILRCVPISNHLYFYWYRQILGQKVEFLVSFYNNEISEKSEIFDDQFSVERPDGSNFTLKIRSTKLEDSAMYFCASRKGVVTVGSYEQYFGPGTRLTVT.

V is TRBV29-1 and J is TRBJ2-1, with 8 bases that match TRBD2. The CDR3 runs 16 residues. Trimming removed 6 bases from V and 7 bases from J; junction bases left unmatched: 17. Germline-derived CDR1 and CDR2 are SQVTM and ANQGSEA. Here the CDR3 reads CSVAGGSGIDRNEQFF. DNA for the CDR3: TGCAGCGTCGCGGGGGGTAGCGGGATTGATAGGAATGAGCAGTTCTTC.

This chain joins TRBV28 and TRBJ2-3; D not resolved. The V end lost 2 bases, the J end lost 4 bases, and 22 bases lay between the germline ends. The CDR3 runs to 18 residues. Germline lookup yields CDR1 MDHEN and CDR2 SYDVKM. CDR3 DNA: TGTGCCAGCAGTTTAGGCTTGGGTAGGCTAGGCCACGCAGATACGCAGTATTTT. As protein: CASSLGLGRLGHADTQYF.

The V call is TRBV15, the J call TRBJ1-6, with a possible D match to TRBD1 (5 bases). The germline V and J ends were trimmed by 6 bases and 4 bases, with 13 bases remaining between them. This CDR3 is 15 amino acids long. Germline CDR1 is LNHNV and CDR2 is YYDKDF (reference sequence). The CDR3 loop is CATSPGTAYNSPLHF. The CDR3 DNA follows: TGTGCCACCAGTCCCGGGACGGCGTATAATTCACCCCTCCACTTT.

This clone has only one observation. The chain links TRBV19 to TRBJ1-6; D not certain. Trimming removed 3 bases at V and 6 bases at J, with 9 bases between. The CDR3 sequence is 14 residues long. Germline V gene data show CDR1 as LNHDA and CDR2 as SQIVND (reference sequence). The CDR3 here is CASSMGSFNSPLHF. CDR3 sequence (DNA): TGTGCCAGTAGTATGGGCAGTTTTAATTCACCCCTCCACTTT.

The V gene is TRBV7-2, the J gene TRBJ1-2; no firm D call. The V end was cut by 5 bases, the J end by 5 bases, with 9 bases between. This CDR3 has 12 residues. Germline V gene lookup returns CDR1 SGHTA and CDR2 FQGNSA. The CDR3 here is CASSTDGYGYTF. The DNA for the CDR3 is TGTGCCAGCAGCACCGATGGGTATGGCTACACCTTC. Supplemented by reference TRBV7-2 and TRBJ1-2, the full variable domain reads GAGVSQSPSNKVTEKGKDVELRCDPISGHTALYWYRQSLGQGLEFLIYFQGNSAPDKSGLPSDRFSAERTGGSVSTLTIQRTQQEDSAVYLCASSTDGYGYTFGSGTRLTVV.

The CDR3 region is CASSASGSYEQYF. The CDR3 DNA reads as TGTGCCAGCAGTGCTAGCGGTTCCTACGAGCAGTACTTC. This chain uses TRBV27 with TRBJ2-7; TRBD2 matches at 7 bases. The CDR3 covers 13 residues. Losses at the gene ends were 5 bases for V and 1 base for J; bases not matched to a gene: 2. In germline, CDR1 is MNHEY, CDR2 SMNVEV (reference sequence).

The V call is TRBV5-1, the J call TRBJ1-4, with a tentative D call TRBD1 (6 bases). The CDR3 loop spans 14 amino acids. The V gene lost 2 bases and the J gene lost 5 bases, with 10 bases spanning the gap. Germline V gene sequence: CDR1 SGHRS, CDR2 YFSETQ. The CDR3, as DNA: TGCGCCAGCAGCTTACAGGGACAAAATGAAAAACTGTTTTTT. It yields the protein CASSLQGQNEKLFF.

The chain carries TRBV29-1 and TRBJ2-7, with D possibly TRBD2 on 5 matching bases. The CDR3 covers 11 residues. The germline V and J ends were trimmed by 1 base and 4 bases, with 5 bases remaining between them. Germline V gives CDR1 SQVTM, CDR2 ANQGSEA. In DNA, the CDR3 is TGCAGCGTTGAAGGCGGGTACGAGCAGTACTTC. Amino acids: CSVEGGYEQYF.

Here the CDR3 reads CASSPPGGVGKLFF. CDR3 nucleotides: TGTGCCAGCAGCCCTCCGGGGGGGGTAGGGAAACTGTTTTTT. The chain carries TRBV7-9 and TRBJ1-4; tentative D call: TRBD1 (5 bases). The V gene lost 5 bases and the J gene lost 11 bases, with 18 bases spanning the gap. There are 14 residues in the CDR3. The germline V gene has CDR1 SEHNR and CDR2 FQNEAQ (reference sequence).

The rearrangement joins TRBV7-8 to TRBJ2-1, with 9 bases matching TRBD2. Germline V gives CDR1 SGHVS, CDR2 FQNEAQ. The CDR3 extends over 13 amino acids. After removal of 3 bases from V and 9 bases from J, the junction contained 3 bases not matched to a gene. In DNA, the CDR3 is TGTGCCAGCAGCTTCGGCGGGAGGGGTGAGCAGTTCTTC. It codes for CASSFGGRGEQFF.

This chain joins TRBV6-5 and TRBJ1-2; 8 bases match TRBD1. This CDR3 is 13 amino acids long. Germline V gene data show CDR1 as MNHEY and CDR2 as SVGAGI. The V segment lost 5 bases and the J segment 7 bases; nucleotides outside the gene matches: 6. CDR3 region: CASSRTGRGGYTF. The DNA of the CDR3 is TGTGCCAGCAGTAGGACAGGGAGAGGTGGCTACACCTTC.

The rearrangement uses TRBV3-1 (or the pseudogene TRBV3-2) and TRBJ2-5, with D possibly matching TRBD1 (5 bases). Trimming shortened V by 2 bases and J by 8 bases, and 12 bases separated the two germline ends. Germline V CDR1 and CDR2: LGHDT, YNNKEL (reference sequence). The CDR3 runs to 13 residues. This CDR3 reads CASSQLGLDTQYF. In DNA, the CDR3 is TGTGCCAGCAGCCAATTGGGGCTTGACACCCAGTACTTC.

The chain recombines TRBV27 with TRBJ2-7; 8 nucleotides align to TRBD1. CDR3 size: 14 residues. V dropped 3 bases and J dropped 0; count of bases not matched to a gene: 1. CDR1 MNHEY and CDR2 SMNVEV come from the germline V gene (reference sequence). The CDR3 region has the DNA TGTGCCAGCAGTTTGGACAGGGCCTCCTACGAGCAGTACTTC. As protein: CASSLDRASYEQYF.

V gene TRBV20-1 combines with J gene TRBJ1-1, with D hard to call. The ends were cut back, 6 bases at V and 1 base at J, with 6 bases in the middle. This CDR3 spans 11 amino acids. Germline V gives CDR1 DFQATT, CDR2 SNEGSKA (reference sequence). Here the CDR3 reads CSASQNTEAFF. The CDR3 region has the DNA TGCAGTGCATCTCAGAACACTGAAGCTTTCTTT.

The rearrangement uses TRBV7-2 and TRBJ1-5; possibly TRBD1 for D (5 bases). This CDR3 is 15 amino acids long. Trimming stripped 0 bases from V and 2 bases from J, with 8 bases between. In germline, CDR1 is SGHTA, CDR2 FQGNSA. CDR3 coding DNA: TGTGCCAGCAGCTTAGCGCAGGGCGGCAATCAGCCCCAGCATTTT. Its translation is CASSLAQGGNQPQHF.

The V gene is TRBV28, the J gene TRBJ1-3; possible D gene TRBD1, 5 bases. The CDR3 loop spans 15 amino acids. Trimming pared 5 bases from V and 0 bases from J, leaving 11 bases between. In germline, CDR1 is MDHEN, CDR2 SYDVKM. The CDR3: CASSRPGPSGNTIYF. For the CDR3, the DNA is TGTGCCAGCAGTCGCCCAGGGCCCTCTGGAAACACCATATATTTT.

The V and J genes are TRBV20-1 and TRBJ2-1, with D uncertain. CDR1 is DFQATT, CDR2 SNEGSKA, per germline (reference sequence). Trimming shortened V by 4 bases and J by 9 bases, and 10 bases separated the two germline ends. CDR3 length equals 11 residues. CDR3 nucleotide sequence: TGCAGTGCTAAAACAGCGTTTGAGCAGTTCTTC. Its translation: CSAKTAFEQFF.

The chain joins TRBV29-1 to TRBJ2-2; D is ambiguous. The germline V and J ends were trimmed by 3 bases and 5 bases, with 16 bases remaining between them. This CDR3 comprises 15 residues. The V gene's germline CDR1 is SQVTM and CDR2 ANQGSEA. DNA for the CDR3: TGCAGCGTTGATCCGGGCCCCTTGGGGACCGGGGAGCTGTTTTTT. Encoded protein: CSVDPGPLGTGELFF.

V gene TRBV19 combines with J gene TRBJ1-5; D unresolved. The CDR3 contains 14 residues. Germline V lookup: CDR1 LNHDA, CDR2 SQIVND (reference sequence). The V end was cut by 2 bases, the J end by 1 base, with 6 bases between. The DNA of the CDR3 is TGTGCCAGTAGTATACGGCTGAGCAATCAGCCCCAGCATTTT. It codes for CASSIRLSNQPQHF.

CDR3 residues: CASSLGLNTGELFF. CDR3 DNA sequence: TGTGCCAGCAGCTTAGGCTTAAACACCGGGGAGCTGTTTTTT. This chain links TRBV7-2 with TRBJ2-2; D not resolved. Germline V gives CDR1 SGHTA, CDR2 FQGNSA. V gave up 1 base and J gave up 2 bases, with 5 bases separating them. The CDR3 totals 14 residues. Variable domain in full (rest from reference TRBV7-2 and TRBJ2-2): GAGVSQSPSNKVTEKGKDVELRCDPISGHTALYWYRQSLGQGLEFLIYFQGNSAPDKSGLPSDRFSAERTGGSVSTLTIQRTQQEDSAVYLCASSLGLNTGELFFGEGSRLTVL.

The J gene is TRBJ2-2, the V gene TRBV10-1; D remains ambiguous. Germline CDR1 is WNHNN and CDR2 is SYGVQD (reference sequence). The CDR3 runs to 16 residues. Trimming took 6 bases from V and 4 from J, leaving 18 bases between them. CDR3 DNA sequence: TGCGCCAGCAGCGAGGACCCCCCCTGGGGCACCGGGGAGCTGTTTTTT. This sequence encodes CASSEDPPWGTGELFF.

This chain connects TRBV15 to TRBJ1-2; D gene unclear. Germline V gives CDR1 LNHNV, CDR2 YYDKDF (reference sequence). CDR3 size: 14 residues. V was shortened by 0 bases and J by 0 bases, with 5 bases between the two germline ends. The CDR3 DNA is TGTGCCACCAGCAGAGATCGGGCTAACTATGGCTACACCTTC. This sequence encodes CATSRDRANYGYTF.

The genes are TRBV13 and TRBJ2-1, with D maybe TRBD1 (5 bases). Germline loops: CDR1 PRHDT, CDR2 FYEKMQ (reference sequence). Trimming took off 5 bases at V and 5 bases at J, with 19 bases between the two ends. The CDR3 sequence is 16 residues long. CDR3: CASSERQRSLNNEQFF. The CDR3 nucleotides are TGTGCCAGCAGCGAGCGACAGCGATCCCTAAACAATGAGCAGTTCTTC.

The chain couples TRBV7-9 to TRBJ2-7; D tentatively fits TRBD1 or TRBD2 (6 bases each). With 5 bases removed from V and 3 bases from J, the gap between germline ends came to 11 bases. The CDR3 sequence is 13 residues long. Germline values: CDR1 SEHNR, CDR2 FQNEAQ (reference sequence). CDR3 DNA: TGTGCCAGCAGCGGAAAGGGGGGCTACGAGCAGTACTTC. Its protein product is CASSGKGGYEQYF.

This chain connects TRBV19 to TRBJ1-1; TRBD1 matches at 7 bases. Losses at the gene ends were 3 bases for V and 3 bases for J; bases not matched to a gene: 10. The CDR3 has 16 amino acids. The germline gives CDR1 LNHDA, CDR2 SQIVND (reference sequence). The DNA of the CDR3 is TGTGCCAGTAGTATCCCCCGGACAGGAGCGTACACTGAAGCTTTCTTT. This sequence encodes CASSIPRTGAYTEAFF.